This is a list of T cell receptor beta chains from one sample in a study of response to subunit inactivated influenza vaccine. TCRdb re-called the RT-PCR reads with MiXCR, one entry per CDR3 protein. The sample lists 450,000 to 600,000 distinct CDR3 sequences; approximately 7.1% were seen once. This specimen consisted of PBMCs from blood, obtained approximately 25 months after vaccination. Source of these receptors: a man aged 50 to 69 who received an inactivated influenza vaccine. The CDR3 runs from the conserved cysteine through the conserved F or W. A D gene is named only where the DNA matches it firmly. Clone size, where shown, is once, few, many, or a class for clones that have expanded.

TRBJ2-3 | TRBV3-1 | 15 | few | - | TGTGCCAGCAGCCACTGGGACCTGGGGGAAGATACGCAGTATTTT | CASSHWDLGEDTQYF
TRBJ2-3 | TRBV4-2 | 15 | many | TRBD1 | TGTGCCAGCAGCCGCCCCGGACAGGGCACAGATACGCAGTATTTT | CASSRPGQGTDTQYF
TRBJ2-5 | TRBV18 | 15 | few | TRBD1 | TGTGCCAGCTCACCACTGACAGGGGTCCAAGAGACCCAGTACTTC | CASSPLTGVQETQYF
TRBJ2-3 | TRBV15 | 14 | - | TRBD2 | TGTGCCACCAGCAGACGACTAGCGGGAGATACGCAGTATTTT | CATSRRLAGDTQYF
TRBJ2-5 | TRBV2 | 17 | - | TRBD2 | TGTGCCAGCGAGGGGGTTAGCGGGGGAACCTCAGGCGAGACCCAGTACTTC | CASEGVSGGTSGETQYF
TRBJ1-3 | TRBV4-2 | 16 | medium-sized | - | TGTGCCAGCAGCCATACTCAAGCAGGGACTGGAAACACCATATATTTT | CASSHTQAGTGNTIYF
TRBJ2-7 | TRBV20-1 | 12 | few | - | TGCAGTGCCGCGACAGTATCCTACGAGCAGTACTTC | CSAATVSYEQYF
TRBJ2-3 | TRBV11-2 | 16 | few | TRBD2 | TGTGCCAGCAGCATTAGGGAGGGAGCCGTCACAGATACGCAGTATTTT | CASSIREGAVTDTQYF
TRBJ1-1 | TRBV5-5 | 14 | - | - | TGTGCCAGCAGTGGAAGGTCGGAGGACACTGAAGCTTTCTTT | CASSGRSEDTEAFF
TRBJ2-3 | TRBV20-1 | 16 | few | TRBD1 | TGCAGTGCTCACCGAGGGGGCCGCTTAGTCGCAGATACGCAGTATTTT | CSAHRGGRLVADTQYF
TRBJ1-2 | TRBV15 | 17 | - | - | TGTGCCACCAGCAGAGATCGAGGGCAGGGCTACAGCTATGGCTACACCTTC | CATSRDRGQGYSYGYTF
TRBJ1-2 | TRBV6-1 | 14 | many | - | TGTGCCAGCAGCCTACCAGGCGGGGGCTATGGCTACACCTTC | CASSLPGGGYGYTF